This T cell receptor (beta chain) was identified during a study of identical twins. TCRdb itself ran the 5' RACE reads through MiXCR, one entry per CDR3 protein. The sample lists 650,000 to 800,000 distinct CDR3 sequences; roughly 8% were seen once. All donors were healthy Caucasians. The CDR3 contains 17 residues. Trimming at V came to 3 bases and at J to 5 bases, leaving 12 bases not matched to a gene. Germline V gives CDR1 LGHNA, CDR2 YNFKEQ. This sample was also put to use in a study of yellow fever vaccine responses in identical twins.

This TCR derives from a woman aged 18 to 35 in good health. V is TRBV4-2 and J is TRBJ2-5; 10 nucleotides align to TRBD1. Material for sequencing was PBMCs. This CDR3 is CASSQGADRGPRETQYF. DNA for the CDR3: TGTGCCAGCAGCCAGGGGGCCGACAGGGGGCCTCGGGAGACCCAGTACTTC.